The clone carrying this T cell receptor (beta chain) was detected only a few times. Its antigen is unidentified. This sample stems from a study of beta chain features in type 1 diabetes. Study-wide context: Researchers looked at 95 million to 140 million sorted cells across all samples.

The authors reverse transcribed all of the isolated RNA, so sequencing captured expressed TCRB transcripts. Libraries were prepared by immunoSEQ multiplex PCR; TCRdb keeps only in-frame clonotypes and omits some of them. The repertoire holds some 330,000 clones, 11% seen once, with around 0.015% in the top ten. V dropped 4 bases and J dropped 0; count of bases not matched to a gene: 2. The CDR3 runs to 15 residues. Germline CDR1 reads SGHVS; CDR2 reads FNYEAQ. Findings of the study overall: Moderate but significant shortening of TCRB CDR3s was recorded in all four CD4+ subsets from Type 1 diabetes patients.

The receptor was isolated from a woman in her thirties in good health. The specimen was naive CD4+ T cells from blood. J is TRBJ2-2 and V is TRBV7-6, with 7 nucleotides matching TRBD2. CDR3 protein: CASSSSGTNTGELFF. The DNA of the CDR3 is TGTGCCAGCAGCTCCAGCGGGACGAACACCGGGGAGCTGTTTTTT.